Following are 2 T cell receptor beta chains from one sample sequenced in a study of blood T cell repertoires in COVID-19. Assay used: immunoSEQ multiplex PCR; TCRdb lists only in-frame clones, some missing. The sample contains some 200,000 clones, approximately 85% of which appear only once. Material for sequencing was peripheral blood. The source of these receptors is a woman in her 70s with COVID-19, enrolled during active disease.

A remark on this clone: At one of its ends the junction is not consistent with the germline gene, which may arise from a read error. The chain has TRBV27 and TRBJ2-7, with TRBD1 identical over 9 bases. Germline V gives CDR1 MNHEY, CDR2 SMNVEV (reference sequence). This CDR3 has 12 amino acids. The DNA for the CDR3 is TGTGCCAGCAGTCCATACAGGGGGCCCCCCCACTTC. It yields the protein CASSPYRGPPHF.

The V call is TRBV11-2, the J call TRBJ2-3; 7 bases fit TRBD1. The CDR3 extends over 16 amino acids. Germline V CDR1 and CDR2: SGHAT, FQNNGV. V lost 4 bases to trimming and J lost 2 bases; unmatched junction nucleotides: 9. CDR3 region: CASSYLPGQFTDTQYF. The CDR3 DNA reads TGTGCCAGCAGCTACTTACCGGGACAGTTCACAGATACGCAGTATTTT.